These 18 T cell receptor beta chains share one sample of origin, sequenced in a study of T cells in narcolepsy (dated 2018 in TCRdb). The library was made by the immunoSEQ multiplex PCR assay. The table was pulled from immuneACCESS by TCRdb, which kept in-frame rearrangements only. Such tables lose some clones; where checked, under half of the loss comes from unresolved V genes, and the rest has no known cause. Across this sample there are around 25,000 clones, with approximately 86% seen only once. 0.95% to 1.3% of the sample rests with the top ten. Specimen: CD45RA- memory CD4+ T cells from PBMCs. The intended sense of this specimen's cell subset or site label: memory T cells sorted ex vivo from peripheral blood. The receptors were sampled from a human donor with narcolepsy.

The chain combines TRBV11-3 with TRBJ2-2; TRBD1 agrees at 8 bases. This CDR3 comprises 15 residues. V dropped 4 bases and J dropped 4; count of bases not matched to a gene: 5. Germline lookup yields CDR1 SGHNT and CDR2 YENEEA. CDR3 region: CASSYTTGGTGELFF. CDR3 in DNA: TGTGCCAGCAGCTACACCACAGGGGGCACCGGGGAGCTGTTTTTT.

The chain combines TRBV29-1 with TRBJ2-5; a weak D match, TRBD2 (6 bases). Trimming removed 6 bases from V and 5 bases from J, with 19 bases in between. The germline V gene encodes CDR1 SQVTM and CDR2 ANQGSEA. CDR3 size: 14 residues. CDR3: CSVPVGGVGETQYF. CDR3 coding DNA: TGCAGCGTCCCGGTTGGAGGGGTAGGGGAGACCCAGTACTTC.

The J gene is TRBJ1-2, the V gene TRBV6-4, with D possibly matching TRBD1 (5 bases). V was clipped by 0 bases and J by 7 bases, with 6 bases between them. The CDR3 totals 12 residues. The germline gives CDR1 MRHNA, CDR2 SNTAGT. The CDR3, as DNA: TGTGCCAGCAGTGACTCCAGGGTTGGCTACACCTTC. Protein product: CASSDSRVGYTF.

The chain has TRBV5-4 and TRBJ1-2; 7 nucleotides align to TRBD1. Germline assignment: CDR1 SGHNT and CDR2 YYREEE (reference sequence). The CDR3 length is 15 residues. V gave up 0 bases and J gave up 7 bases; unmatched junction bases: 9. The CDR3 loop reads CASSLALTGKSGYTF. The DNA for the CDR3 is TGTGCCAGCAGCTTGGCTTTGACAGGGAAAAGTGGCTACACCTTC.

The V and J genes are TRBV2 and TRBJ2-2; maybe TRBD2 (5 bases). Trimming shortened V by 6 bases and J by 3 bases, and 11 bases separated the two germline ends. CDR1 and CDR2 (germline): SNHLY, FYNNEI. This CDR3 contains 14 residues. The CDR3 reads CASSASGDTGELFF. The CDR3 DNA reads TGTGCCAGCAGCGCGAGCGGCGACACCGGGGAGCTGTTTTTT.

The chain is built from TRBV5-6 and TRBJ2-7; D ambiguous. The germline V and J ends were trimmed by 0 bases and 6 bases, with 7 bases remaining between them. Germline assignment: CDR1 SGHDT and CDR2 YYEEEE. The CDR3 loop spans 12 amino acids. CDR3 in amino acids: CASSLAWGEQYF. Here the CDR3 DNA reads TGTGCCAGCAGCTTGGCCTGGGGCGAGCAGTACTTC.

The chain employs TRBV6-5 and TRBJ2-5; 8 bases align to TRBD1. The J segment lost 2 bases and the V segment lost 6 bases, leaving 8 bases of the junction unmatched. Germline V gene data show CDR1 as MNHEY and CDR2 as SVGAGI. The CDR3 loop spans 15 amino acids. Written as DNA, the CDR3 is TGTGCCAGCAGAGAGGGGACAGGTTCTCAAGAGACCCAGTACTTC. Translation gives CASREGTGSQETQYF.

The chain carries TRBV11-1 and TRBJ2-5; D tentatively reads TRBD1 or TRBD2 (5 bases each). Deletions cut 8 bases from V and 0 bases from J, with 16 bases between. The CDR3 length is 15 residues. Germline loops: CDR1 SGHAT, CDR2 FQDESV (reference sequence). Here the CDR3 DNA reads TGTGCCAGCTCGATTCGATGGGGACACCAAGAGACCCAGTACTTC. It is translated as CASSIRWGHQETQYF.

This clone occurred once. J is TRBJ2-7 and V is TRBV10-2, with unresolved D. Germline CDR1 and CDR2: WSHSY and SAAADI. The CDR3 has 15 amino acids. V was trimmed by 0 bases and J by 3 bases, leaving 12 bases between them. The CDR3: CASSESGGSYYEQYV. The CDR3 DNA follows: TGCGCCAGCAGTGAGTCGGGCGGATCTTACTACGAGCAGTACGTC.

V is TRBV15 and J is TRBJ1-2; D is ambiguous. V lost 4 bases, J lost 3 bases, and 6 bases lay in between. Germline lookup yields CDR1 LNHNV and CDR2 YYDKDF (reference sequence). This CDR3 contains 12 residues. CDR3 amino acids: CATSNQYYGYTF. The CDR3 nucleotides read TGTGCCACCAGCAACCAGTACTATGGCTACACCTTC.

The rearrangement joins TRBV7-8 to TRBJ1-4, with 9 bases identical to TRBD1. Germline V gives CDR1 SGHVS, CDR2 FQNEAQ. This CDR3 comprises 14 residues. Trimming removed 4 bases from V and 8 bases from J; junction bases left unmatched: 5. The CDR3 DNA reads as TGTGCCAGCAGCTCGGGACAGGGCAGAGAAAAACTGTTTTTT. It codes for CASSSGQGREKLFF. The full variable domain, with the rest looked up from reference TRBV7-8 and TRBJ1-4, is GAGVSQSPRYKVAKRGQDVALRCDPISGHVSLFWYQQALGQGPEFLTYFQNEAQLDKSGLPSDRFFAERPEGSVSTLKIQRTQQEDSAVYLCASSSGQGREKLFFGSGTQLSVL.

This clone occurred once. This chain uses TRBV10-1 with TRBJ2-1; TRBD2 agrees at 14 bases. The CDR3 has 16 residues. CDR1 and CDR2 (germline): WNHNN, SYGVQD (reference sequence). Trimming cost V 3 bases and J 8 bases; bases outside gene matches: 6. The CDR3 protein is CASSEGLAGGIDEQFF. The CDR3 region has the DNA TGCGCCAGCAGTGAAGGACTAGCGGGGGGTATCGATGAGCAGTTCTTC.

J is TRBJ2-7 and V is TRBV25-1; 11 nucleotides agree with TRBD2. The junction had 6 bases not matched to a gene; V was cut back by 1 base and J by 4 bases. Germline assignment: CDR1 MGHDK and CDR2 SYGVNS. The CDR3 totals 16 residues. The CDR3 reads CASSEFLASGGYEQYF. Written as DNA, the CDR3 is TGTGCCAGCAGTGAATTCTTGGCTAGCGGGGGGTACGAGCAGTACTTC.

The chain couples TRBV27 to TRBJ2-7; D perhaps matches TRBD2 (7 bases). Looked up from germline, CDR1 is MNHEY and CDR2 is SMNVEV (reference sequence). Trimming cost V 2 bases and J 2 bases, with 13 bases left between them. This CDR3 has 15 residues. The CDR3 loop is CASSLGRGGAYEQYV. The CDR3 nucleotides are TGTGCCAGCAGTTTAGGGCGAGGGGGGGCCTACGAGCAGTACGTC.

This chain links TRBV5-1 with TRBJ1-4; the D is unclear. CDR1 and CDR2 from the germline V gene are SGHRS and YFSETQ. The CDR3 covers 15 residues. Between the trimmed V and J ends, which lost 5 bases and 0 bases, there was a span of 11 bases. The CDR3 sequence is CASRLGRATNEKLFF. CDR3 DNA: TGCGCCAGCAGACTCGGCCGGGCAACTAATGAAAAACTGTTTTTT.

The J gene is TRBJ1-1, the V gene TRBV28, with D uncertain. Germline CDR1 is MDHEN and CDR2 is SYDVKM. The germline V and J ends were trimmed by 2 bases and 4 bases, with 11 bases remaining between them. The CDR3 sequence is 14 residues long. CDR3 protein: CASSLPGGRTEAFF. The CDR3 bases are TGTGCCAGCAGTTTACCGGGAGGGCGCACTGAAGCTTTCTTT.

The CDR3 reads CASSFGVDGYTF. The CDR3 DNA reads as TGTGCCAGCAGTTTTGGTGTGGATGGCTACACCTTC. This rearrangement joins TRBV28 to TRBJ1-2; D is ambiguous. Per germline, CDR1 MDHEN and CDR2 SYDVKM. There are 12 residues in the CDR3. V was trimmed by 3 bases and J by 6 bases, leaving 8 bases between them.

This chain joins TRBV5-1 and TRBJ2-5; the D call may be TRBD1 or TRBD2 (6 bases each). V dropped 3 bases and J dropped 1 base, with 13 bases sitting between them. This CDR3 comprises 15 residues. The germline gives CDR1 SGHRS, CDR2 YFSETQ. The CDR3 reads CASSSVPGAQETQYF. CDR3 nucleotide sequence: TGCGCCAGCAGCTCCGTCCCGGGGGCCCAAGAGACCCAGTACTTC.